The present TCR beta chain was sequenced within a study of T cells and Merkel cell carcinoma outcomes. Study findings and constraints: Repertoire plus T-cell density reportedly predicted Merkel cell carcinoma outcomes.

This clone was observed once. Its specificity is not known. Data came from immunoSEQ multiplex PCR; TCRdb stores just in-frame clones and leaves some out. The sample comprises about 410 clones, about 90% of which are singletons, and about 9.1% rests with the top ten. The sample consisted of tumor tissue from Merkel cell carcinoma. This TCR was recovered from a human donor with Merkel cell carcinoma.

The CDR3 is CASSFGQGEAFF. CDR3 sequence (DNA): TGTGCCAGCAGCTTTGGACAGGGTGAAGCTTTCTTT. The J gene is TRBJ1-1, the V gene TRBV5-6; 8 nucleotides line up with TRBD1. From germline, CDR1 is SGHDT and CDR2 YYEEEE. Losses at the gene ends were 2 bases for V and 7 bases for J; bases not matched to a gene: 1. The CDR3 sequence is 12 residues long.